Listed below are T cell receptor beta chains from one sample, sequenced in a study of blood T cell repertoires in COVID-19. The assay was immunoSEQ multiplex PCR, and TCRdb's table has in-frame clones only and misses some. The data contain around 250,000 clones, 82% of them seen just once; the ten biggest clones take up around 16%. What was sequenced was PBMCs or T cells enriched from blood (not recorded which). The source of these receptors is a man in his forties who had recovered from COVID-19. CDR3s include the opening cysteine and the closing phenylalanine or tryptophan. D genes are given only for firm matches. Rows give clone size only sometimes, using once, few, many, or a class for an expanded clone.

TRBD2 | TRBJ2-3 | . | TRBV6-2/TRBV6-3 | TGTGCCAGCAGCTCGGGTCTAGCGGGGGTAATAGAAACAGATACGCAGTATTTT | CASSSGLAGVIETDTQYF
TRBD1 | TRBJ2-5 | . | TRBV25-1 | TGTGCCAGCAGGACAGGGCGTAGGGGAGAAGAGACCCAGTACTTC | CASRTGRRGEETQYF
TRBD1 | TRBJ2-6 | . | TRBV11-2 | TGTGCCAGCAGCCCGCGTAGGGGGGCGGACAGGGTGGCCAACGTCCTGACTTTC | CASSPRRGADRVANVLTF
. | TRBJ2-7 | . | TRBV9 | TGTGCCAGCAGCGTAGTAGGGGCCTCCTACGAGCAGTACTTC | CASSVVGASYEQYF
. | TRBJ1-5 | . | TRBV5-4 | TGTGCCAGCAGCTCCGGGCCGTCAGGGGCGGACCAGCCCCAGCATTTT | CASSSGPSGADQPQHF
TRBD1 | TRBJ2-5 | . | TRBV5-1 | TGCGCCAGCAGCTTCTTCGGGACAGTCCAAGAGACCCAGTACTTC | CASSFFGTVQETQYF
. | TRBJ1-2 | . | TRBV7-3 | TGTGCCAGCAGCTTACGCCCGGGGGATAACTATGGCTACACCTTC | CASSLRPGDNYGYTF
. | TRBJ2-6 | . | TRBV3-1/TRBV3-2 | TGTGCCAGCCAAGGCTTCCCGGGAAAACCTGGGGCCAACGTCCTGACTTTC | CASQGFPGKPGANVLTF
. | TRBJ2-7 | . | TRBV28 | TGTGCCAGCAGTCCCTGGGGCCGTGACAAAACCTACGAGCAGTACTTC | CASSPWGRDKTYEQYF
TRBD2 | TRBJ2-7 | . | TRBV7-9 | TGTGCCAGCAGCTTAGCTCTAGCGGGAGGCTTCTACGAGCAGTACTTC | CASSLALAGGFYEQYF
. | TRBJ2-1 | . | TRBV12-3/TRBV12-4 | TGTGCCAGCAGTTTAGACAGCGGCGATGAGCAGTTCTTC | CASSLDSGDEQFF
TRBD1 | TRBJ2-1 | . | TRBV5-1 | TGCGCCAGCAGCTTGGATTCCGGGACAGGGGGCTACAATGAGCAGTTCTTC | CASSLDSGTGGYNEQFF
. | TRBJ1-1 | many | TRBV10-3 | TGTGCCATCAAGTATTCCTACCAAACGAACACTGAAGCTTTCTTT | CAIKYSYQTNTEAFF
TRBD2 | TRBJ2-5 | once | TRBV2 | TGTGCCAGTGCCGGGACTAGTCAAGAGACCCAGTACTTC | CASAGTSQETQYF
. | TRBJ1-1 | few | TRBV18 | TGTGCCAGCTCACCACCCTCCCGACAGGAGAACACTGAAGCTTTCTTT | CASSPPSRQENTEAFF
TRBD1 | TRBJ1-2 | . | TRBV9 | TGTGCCAGCAGCGTAGCACAGGGGTTTGACTATGGCTACACCTTC | CASSVAQGFDYGYTF
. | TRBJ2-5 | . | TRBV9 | TGTGCCAGCAGCCAACCCAGGAACAGGGAGTTGGAGACCCAGTACTTC | CASSQPRNRELETQYF
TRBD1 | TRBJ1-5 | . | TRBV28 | TGTGCCAGCCCACTAGAGGGGGCCGGGAATCAGCCCCAGCATTTT | CASPLEGAGNQPQHF
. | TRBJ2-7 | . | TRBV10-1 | TGCGCCAGCAGTGAGAAAGGCAGGTTCGACGAGCAGTACTTC | CASSEKGRFDEQYF
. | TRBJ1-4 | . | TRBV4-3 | TGCGCCAGCAGCCAAACAGTACAGGAGAATGAAAAACTGTTTTTT | CASSQTVQENEKLFF
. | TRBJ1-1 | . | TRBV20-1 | TGCAGTGCTAGACCCGGAGGGGAAGCTTTCTTT | CSARPGGEAFF
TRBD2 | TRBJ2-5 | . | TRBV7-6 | TGTGCCAGCAGCTTGCTTGGGACTAGCGGGAGTGGTTTCCCAGAGACCCAGTACTTC | CASSLLGTSGSGFPETQYF
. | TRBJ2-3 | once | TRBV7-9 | TGTGCCAGCAGCTTTAGCGGAGGCACAGATACGCAGTATTTT | CASSFSGGTDTQYF
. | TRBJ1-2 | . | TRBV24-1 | TGTGCCACCAGCCACTCCGGGGGACCTTCCTATGGCTACACCTTC | CATSHSGGPSYGYTF
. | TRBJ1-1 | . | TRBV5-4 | TGTGCCAGCAGCTCCGAGTGGGCTTACACTGAAGCTTTCTTT | CASSSEWAYTEAFF
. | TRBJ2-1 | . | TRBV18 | TGTGCCAGCTCCCCATCCCACTCCTACAATGAGCAGTTCTTC | CASSPSHSYNEQFF
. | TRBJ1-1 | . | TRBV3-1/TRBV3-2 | TGTGCCAGCAGCCAAGTCTATTCCCGGGGGGCTTTCTTT | CASSQVYSRGAFF
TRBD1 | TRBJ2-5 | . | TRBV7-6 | TGTGCCAGCAGCCCTAGCACAGGGGTCGCCGAGACCCAGTACTTC | CASSPSTGVAETQYF
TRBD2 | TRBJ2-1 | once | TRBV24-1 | TGTGCCACCAGTGATTCTCTAGCGGGAGGCAATGAGCAGTTCTTC | CATSDSLAGGNEQFF
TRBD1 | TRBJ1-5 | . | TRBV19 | TGTGCCAGTACCCCTGGGCAGGGGGCGGTTGGCAATCAGCCCCAGCATTTT | CASTPGQGAVGNQPQHF
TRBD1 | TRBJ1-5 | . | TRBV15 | TGTGCCACCAGCAGGACCAAGGGGGCAAATCAGCCCCAGCATTTT | CATSRTKGANQPQHF
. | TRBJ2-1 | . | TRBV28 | TGTGCCAGCAGCACCGCAGGGGCGCCTTACAATGAGCAGTTCTTC | CASSTAGAPYNEQFF
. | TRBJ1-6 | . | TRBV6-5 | TGTGCCAGCAGCGGCGGACAGCCCTATAATTCACCCCTCCACTTT | CASSGGQPYNSPLHF
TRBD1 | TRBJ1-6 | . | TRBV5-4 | TGTGCCAGCAGCCCAGGGACAGCTGATAATTCACCCCTCCACTTT | CASSPGTADNSPLHF
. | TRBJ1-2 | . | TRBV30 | TGTGCCCACGCGACAGCTAATAACTATGGCTACACCTTC | CAHATANNYGYTF
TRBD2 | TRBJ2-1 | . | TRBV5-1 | TGCGCCAGCAGCTTGGCCGGGGGGATCGGCAATGAGCAGTTCTTC | CASSLAGGIGNEQFF
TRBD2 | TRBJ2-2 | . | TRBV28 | TGTGCCAGCAGCGACCCAGGGCGGGAGGGGGACACCGGGGAGCTGTTTTTT | CASSDPGREGDTGELFF
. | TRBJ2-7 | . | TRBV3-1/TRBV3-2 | TGTGCCAGCAGTCAGAGACAGGACGGTTACGAGCAGTACTTC | CASSQRQDGYEQYF
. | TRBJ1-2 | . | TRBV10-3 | TGTGCCATCAGTGAAGCGGACAGTAACTATGGCTACACCTTC | CAISEADSNYGYTF
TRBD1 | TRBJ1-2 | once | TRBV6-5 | TGTGCCAGCAGCTCCGGGGCGGGACAGCTCTATGGCTACACCTTC | CASSSGAGQLYGYTF
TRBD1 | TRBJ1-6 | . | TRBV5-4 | TGTGCCAGCAGCTTAAGACAGGGGACCCTCTCCTATAATTCACCCCTCCACTTT | CASSLRQGTLSYNSPLHF
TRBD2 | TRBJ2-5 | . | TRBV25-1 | TGTGCCAGCAGTGATCCCCCCCCGACTAGCGGGAAAGAGACCCAGTACTTC | CASSDPPPTSGKETQYF
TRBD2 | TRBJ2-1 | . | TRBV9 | TGTGCCAGCGCAGAGGATGCGGGGGGGTACAATGAGCAGTTCTTC | CASAEDAGGYNEQFF
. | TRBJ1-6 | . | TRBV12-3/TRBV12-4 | TGTGCCAGCAGCCCATATAATTCACCCCTCCACTTT | CASSPYNSPLHF
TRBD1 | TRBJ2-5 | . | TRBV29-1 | TGCAGCGTCCCGGGACAGGGGCCGAGGACCCAGTACTTC | CSVPGQGPRTQYF
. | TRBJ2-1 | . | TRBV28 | TGTGCCAGCAGACCAGGGTTTTACAATGAGCAGTTCTTC | CASRPGFYNEQFF
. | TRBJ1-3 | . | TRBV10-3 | TGTGCCACTACGACAGGCTCCTCTGGAAACACCATATATTTT | CATTTGSSGNTIYF
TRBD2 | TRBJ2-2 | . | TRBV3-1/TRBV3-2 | TGTGCCAGCAGCCCTTTGGAGCGGGGTTCCACCGGGGAGCTGTTTTTT | CASSPLERGSTGELFF
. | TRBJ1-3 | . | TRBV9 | TGTGCCAGCAGCGTATCGCTGGGGCCTGGAAACACCATATATTTT | CASSVSLGPGNTIYF
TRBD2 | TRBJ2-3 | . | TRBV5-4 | TGTGCCAGCAGCTTGGGACTAGCGGGGACCACAGATACGCAGTATTTT | CASSLGLAGTTDTQYF
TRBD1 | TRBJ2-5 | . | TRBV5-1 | TGCGCCAGCAGCCCCGGGACAGGGGGCCAAGAGACCCAGTACTTC | CASSPGTGGQETQYF
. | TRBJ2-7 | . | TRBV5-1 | TGCGCCAGCAGTAACCAGGGAAGCTCCTACGAGCAGTACTTC | CASSNQGSSYEQYF
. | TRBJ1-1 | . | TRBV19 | TGTGCCAGTAGTTTTTACAGTCGGGGTTCCTCGAACACTGAAGCTTTCTTT | CASSFYSRGSSNTEAFF
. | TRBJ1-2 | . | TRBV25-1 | TGTGCCAGCAGTGTAGTAGCGGGGTCCCTCGGCTACACCTTC | CASSVVAGSLGYTF
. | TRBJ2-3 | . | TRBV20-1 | TGCAGTGCCGAGGGGGTAGATACGCAGTATTTT | CSAEGVDTQYF
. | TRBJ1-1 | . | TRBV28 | TGTGCCAGCATCCTACCCACGGGACACTACACTGAAGCTTTCTTT | CASILPTGHYTEAFF
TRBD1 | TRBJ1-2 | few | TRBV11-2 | TGTGCCAGCAGCTTCCGGGACAGGGTACCCGCTGGGAGCTACACCTTC | CASSFRDRVPAGSYTF
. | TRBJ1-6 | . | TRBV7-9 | TGTGCCAGCAGCTATACGGCCCCAGGGGATTCACCCCTCCACTTT | CASSYTAPGDSPLHF
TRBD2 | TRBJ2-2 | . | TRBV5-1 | TGCGCCAGCAGCTTGGTAGCGGGAGGGCCCGGGGAGCTGTTTTTT | CASSLVAGGPGELFF